This T cell receptor beta chain appears in the sequencing data of a study of shared clonotypes between healthy human individuals. Regarding the study as a whole: For sorted subsets, rarefaction showed incomplete sequencing despite large depth. Estimated richness values were generally larger in naive subsets than in memory subsets.

CDR1 MGHDK and CDR2 SYGVNS come from the germline V gene. The CDR3 has 14 residues. The V end lost 6 bases, the J end lost 0 bases, and 11 bases lay between the germline ends. Replicate sorted-subset PCRs were loaded with around 0.2 ug DNA, roughly 33,000 T cell genomes. In the original workflow: Junction-only immunoSEQ data arrived without quality scores, meaning filtering differed. TCRdb keeps only in-frame clones here, not all; method: immunoSEQ multiplex PCR. V and J calls and clone size follow that table, whereas D and trimming were derived from the DNA. The sample carries around 1,100,000 clones, roughly 80% recorded once. This clone was counted only a few times. Its antigen remains unidentified.

The TCR originated in a man aged 18 to 29 in good health. Some clones in this sample may be carry-over from other donors' samples. The chain employs TRBV25-1 and TRBJ1-1, with D possibly TRBD1 on 5 matching bases. Sample: memory CD4+ T cells from PBMCs. The subset here: CD45RA-negative fraction. CDR3 DNA sequence: TGTGCCAGCAGACAGACAGCGATGAACACTGAAGCTTTCTTT. Its translation is CASRQTAMNTEAFF. Complete variable domain (other parts from reference TRBV25-1 and TRBJ1-1): EADIYQTPRYLVIGTGKKITLECSQTMGHDKMYWYQQDPGMELHLIHYSYGVNSTEKGDLSSESTVSRIRTEHFPLTLESARPSHTSQYLCASRQTAMNTEAFFGQGTRLTVV.